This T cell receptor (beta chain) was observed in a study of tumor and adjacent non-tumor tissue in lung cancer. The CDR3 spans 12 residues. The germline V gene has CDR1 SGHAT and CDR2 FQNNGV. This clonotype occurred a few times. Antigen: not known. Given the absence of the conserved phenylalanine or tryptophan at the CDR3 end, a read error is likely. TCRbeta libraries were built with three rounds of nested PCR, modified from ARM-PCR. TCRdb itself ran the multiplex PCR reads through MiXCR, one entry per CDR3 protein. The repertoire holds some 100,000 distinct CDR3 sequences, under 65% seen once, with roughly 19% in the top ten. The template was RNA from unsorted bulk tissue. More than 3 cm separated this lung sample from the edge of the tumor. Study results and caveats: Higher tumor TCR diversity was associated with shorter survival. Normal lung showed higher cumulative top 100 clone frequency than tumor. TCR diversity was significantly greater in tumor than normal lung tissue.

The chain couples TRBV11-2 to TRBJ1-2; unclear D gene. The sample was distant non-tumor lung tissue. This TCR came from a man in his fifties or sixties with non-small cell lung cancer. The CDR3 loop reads CASSLDSYGYTL. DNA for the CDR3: TGTGCTAGCAGCTTAGATAGCTATGGCTACACCCTC.